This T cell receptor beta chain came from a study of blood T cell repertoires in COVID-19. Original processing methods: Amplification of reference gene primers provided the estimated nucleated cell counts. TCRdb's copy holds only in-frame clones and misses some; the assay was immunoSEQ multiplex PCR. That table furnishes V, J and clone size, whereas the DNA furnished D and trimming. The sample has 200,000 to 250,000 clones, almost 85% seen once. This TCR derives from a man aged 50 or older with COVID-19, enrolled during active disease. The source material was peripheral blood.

The CDR3 nucleotides read TGTGCCACCAGTGATTTTCGGACAGGGGCCTACAATGAGCAGTTCTTC. This codes for CATSDFRTGAYNEQFF. The chain joins TRBV24-1 to TRBJ2-1, with 9 bases lining up with TRBD1. CDR3 length: 16 amino acids. The junction had 2 bases not matched to a gene; V was cut back by 1 base and J by 2 bases. CDR1 is KGHDR, CDR2 SFDVKD, per germline.